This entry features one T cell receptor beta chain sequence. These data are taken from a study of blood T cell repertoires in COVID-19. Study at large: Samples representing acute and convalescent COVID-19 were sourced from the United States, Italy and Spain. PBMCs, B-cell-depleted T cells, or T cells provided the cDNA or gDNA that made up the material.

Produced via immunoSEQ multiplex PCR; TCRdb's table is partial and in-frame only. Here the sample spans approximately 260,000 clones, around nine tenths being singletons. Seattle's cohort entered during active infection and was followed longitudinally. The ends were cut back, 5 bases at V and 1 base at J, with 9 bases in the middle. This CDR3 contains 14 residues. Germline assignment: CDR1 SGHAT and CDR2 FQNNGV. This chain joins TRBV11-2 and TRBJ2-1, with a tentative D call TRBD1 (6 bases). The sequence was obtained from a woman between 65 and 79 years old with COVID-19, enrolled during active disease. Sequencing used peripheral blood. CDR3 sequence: CASSRGQSYNEQFF. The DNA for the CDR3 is TGTGCCAGCAGCCGGGGACAATCCTACAATGAGCAGTTCTTC.